Sequencing of this TCR beta chain was carried out in a study of lymphopenia after photon versus proton radiotherapy (dated by TCRdb to the late 2010s). Regarding the study in general: Photon and proton radiation therapy were compared by the study for their immunological effects in patients with gastrointestinal tumors who developed high-grade lymphopenia. The cohort comprised roughly 20 patients with gastrointestinal tumors who received either photon or proton therapy and then developed lymphopenia. The study aimed to characterize how the two radiation modalities differ in their impact on the immune system.

The library came from the immunoSEQ multiplex PCR assay. Alongside multiparametric flow cytometry, deep sequencing of rearranged TCR beta loci was used to profile the T cell repertoires. Entries here come from immuneACCESS through TCRdb and include only in-frame sequences with V and J called. Some clones fail to appear in such tables; in the studies checked, an unresolved V gene covers under half of the shortfall, and the cause of the remainder is unknown. The sample records about 24,000 clones, roughly 80% of which are singletons. The ten largest clones take up roughly 20% of the sample. There are 14 amino acids in the CDR3, from cysteine to phenylalanine inclusive. The kept DNA is CDR3 alone, 42 bases in frame from the first base. V gives up 0 bases and J gives up 1 base, and the segment between their germline ends measures 6 bases. Looking up the germline V gene yields CDR1 MNHEY and CDR2 SVGAGI.

Comment on this clone: The clone's antigen remains unknown. Base qualities are not at hand, and no much larger clone is one base apart.

The paper as a whole reports these results and caveats: Across the cohort, an inverse correlation was found between a larger post-nadir drop in TCR diversity and overall survival time among patients who died. Proton-treated patients stayed relatively stable during treatment, while photon-treated patients lost naive T cells and TCR diversity and gained effector/memory populations. After the lymphocyte count nadir, repertoires from photon-treated patients showed oligoclonal expansion, particularly of CD8+ Temra cells, and this expansion drove the decline in diversity. The survival association was assessed only in patients who died, and better survival with proton therapy was presented by the authors as a possibility rather than a demonstrated result.

Specimen: peripheral blood, collected from a patient treated with proton-based radiotherapy. The chain couples TRBV6-5 to TRBJ2-5; there is no confident call for the D gene. The clonotype originates from a woman in her sixties or seventies with pancreatic cancer. The CDR3 reads CASSYSTLQETQYF. The DNA reads TGTGCCAGCAGTTACTCGACGCTCCAAGAGACCCAGTACTTC.